Listed below are T cell receptor beta chains from one sample, sequenced in a study of molecular identifiers for immune sequencing clone quantification. In TCRdb, the PCR reads were re-called with MiXCR into one record per CDR3 protein. The sample has more than 550,000 distinct CDR3 sequences; over 25% are singletons. The sequencing sample was made of naive CD8+ T cells from blood, with Jurkat cell RNA spiked in. The receptors shown here come from a human donor in good health. Some libraries in this study had Jurkat cell RNA spiked in. The CDR3 runs from the conserved cysteine through the conserved F or W. The order of the fields is clone size, CDR3 length, V gene, J gene, D gene, CDR3 protein, CDR3 DNA. D genes are given only for firm matches. Size is omitted from some rows. Given values are once, few, many or a class for expanded clones.

clone size: many; CDR3 length: 15; V gene: TRBV5-8; J gene: TRBJ2-3; D gene: TRBD2; CDR3 protein: CASSSLAGGLDTQYF; CDR3 DNA: TGTGCCAGCAGCTCACTAGCGGGGGGGCTAGATACGCAGTATTTT
clone size: .; CDR3 length: 16; V gene: TRBV6-2/TRBV6-3; J gene: TRBJ2-1; D gene: .; CDR3 protein: CASSYLPGHPTGEQFF; CDR3 DNA: TGTGCCAGCAGTTATCTGCCCGGACATCCAACGGGGGAGCAGTTCTTC
clone size: many; CDR3 length: 16; V gene: TRBV4-3; J gene: TRBJ2-1; D gene: TRBD2; CDR3 protein: CASSHGLAGGPGEQFF; CDR3 DNA: TGCGCCAGCAGCCACGGACTAGCGGGAGGGCCGGGTGAGCAGTTCTTC
clone size: few; CDR3 length: 15; V gene: TRBV30; J gene: TRBJ1-2; D gene: .; CDR3 protein: CAWSVGLGGNEGYTF; CDR3 DNA: TGTGCCTGGAGTGTAGGGTTGGGGGGAAATGAAGGCTACACCTTC
clone size: once; CDR3 length: 15; V gene: TRBV20-1; J gene: TRBJ1-5; D gene: TRBD1; CDR3 protein: CSATGQGVSNQPPHF; CDR3 DNA: TGCAGTGCTACGGGACAGGGGGTAAGCAATCAGCCCCCGCATTTT
clone size: many; CDR3 length: 12; V gene: TRBV2; J gene: TRBJ2-4; D gene: .; CDR3 protein: CASLGAKNIQYF; CDR3 DNA: TGTGCCAGCCTTGGGGCCAAAAACATTCAGTACTTC
clone size: few; CDR3 length: 15; V gene: TRBV27; J gene: TRBJ2-1; D gene: TRBD1; CDR3 protein: CASSLWGQGAVEQFF; CDR3 DNA: TGTGCCAGCAGTTTATGGGGACAGGGGGCAGTTGAGCAGTTCTTC
clone size: many; CDR3 length: 12; V gene: TRBV30; J gene: TRBJ1-1; D gene: .; CDR3 protein: CAWIGLYTEAFF; CDR3 DNA: TGTGCCTGGATCGGCCTTTACACTGAAGCTTTCTTT
clone size: many; CDR3 length: 14; V gene: TRBV9; J gene: TRBJ1-5; D gene: TRBD1; CDR3 protein: CASSVAEGGQPQHF; CDR3 DNA: TGTGCCAGCAGCGTAGCAGAAGGGGGCCAGCCCCAGCATTTT
clone size: many; CDR3 length: 13; V gene: TRBV7-6; J gene: TRBJ2-2; D gene: .; CDR3 protein: CASSLEASGELFF; CDR3 DNA: TGTGCCAGCAGCTTAGAGGCGTCCGGGGAGCTGTTTTTT
clone size: many; CDR3 length: 15; V gene: TRBV7-9; J gene: TRBJ2-1; D gene: .; CDR3 protein: CASSERTVHRAEQFF; CDR3 DNA: TGTGCCAGCAGCGAACGAACAGTACATCGAGCTGAGCAGTTCTTC
clone size: once; CDR3 length: 14; V gene: TRBV19; J gene: TRBJ1-1; D gene: TRBD1; CDR3 protein: CASRWDRGTTEAFF; CDR3 DNA: TGTGCCAGTAGATGGGACAGGGGTACCACTGAAGCTTTCTTT
clone size: .; CDR3 length: 15; V gene: TRBV30; J gene: TRBJ1-1; D gene: .; CDR3 protein: CAWRPPGTGNTEAFF; CDR3 DNA: TGTGCCTGGAGACCGCCTGGGACGGGGAACACTGAAGCTTTCTTT
clone size: many; CDR3 length: 12; V gene: TRBV7-9; J gene: TRBJ2-7; D gene: .; CDR3 protein: CASSLSTYEQYF; CDR3 DNA: TGTGCCAGCAGCTTAAGTACTTACGAGCAGTACTTC
clone size: many; CDR3 length: 13; V gene: TRBV9; J gene: TRBJ2-5; D gene: .; CDR3 protein: CASSVSGSETQYF; CDR3 DNA: TGTGCCAGCAGCGTTTCGGGGTCAGAGACCCAGTACTTC
clone size: .; CDR3 length: 13; V gene: TRBV19; J gene: TRBJ2-1; D gene: .; CDR3 protein: CASSISRQLEQFF; CDR3 DNA: TGTGCCAGTAGTATTTCCAGACAACTAGAGCAGTTCTTC
clone size: many; CDR3 length: 17; V gene: TRBV7-8; J gene: TRBJ2-3; D gene: TRBD2; CDR3 protein: CASSLMSSGGAGDTQYF; CDR3 DNA: TGTGCCAGCAGCTTAATGTCTAGCGGGGGGGCTGGAGATACGCAGTATTTT
clone size: few; CDR3 length: 13; V gene: TRBV6-5; J gene: TRBJ2-7; D gene: .; CDR3 protein: CASSKNQVDGQYF; CDR3 DNA: TGTGCCAGCAGTAAGAACCAGGTCGACGGGCAGTACTTC
clone size: few; CDR3 length: 16; V gene: TRBV7-9; J gene: TRBJ1-2; D gene: .; CDR3 protein: CASSPPLVREDYGYTF; CDR3 DNA: TGTGCCAGCAGCCCACCCCTCGTCAGGGAGGACTATGGCTACACCTTC
clone size: .; CDR3 length: 15; V gene: TRBV2; J gene: TRBJ2-5; D gene: TRBD2; CDR3 protein: CASSVGGSLFETQYF; CDR3 DNA: TGTGCCAGCAGTGTCGGGGGGAGTCTATTTGAGACCCAGTACTTC
clone size: .; CDR3 length: 15; V gene: TRBV28; J gene: TRBJ2-1; D gene: TRBD2; CDR3 protein: CASSPTGRDYIEQFF; CDR3 DNA: TGTGCCAGCAGTCCAACGGGACGGGACTACATTGAGCAGTTCTTC
clone size: .; CDR3 length: 17; V gene: TRBV4-3; J gene: TRBJ2-3; D gene: TRBD2; CDR3 protein: CASSQDLAGTSTDTQYF; CDR3 DNA: TGCGCCAGCAGCCAAGACCTAGCGGGGACTAGCACAGATACGCAGTATTTT
clone size: many; CDR3 length: 15; V gene: TRBV4-2; J gene: TRBJ1-4; D gene: TRBD1; CDR3 protein: CASSQGTGEGEKLFF; CDR3 DNA: TGTGCCAGCAGCCAAGGCACAGGGGAGGGTGAAAAACTGTTTTTT